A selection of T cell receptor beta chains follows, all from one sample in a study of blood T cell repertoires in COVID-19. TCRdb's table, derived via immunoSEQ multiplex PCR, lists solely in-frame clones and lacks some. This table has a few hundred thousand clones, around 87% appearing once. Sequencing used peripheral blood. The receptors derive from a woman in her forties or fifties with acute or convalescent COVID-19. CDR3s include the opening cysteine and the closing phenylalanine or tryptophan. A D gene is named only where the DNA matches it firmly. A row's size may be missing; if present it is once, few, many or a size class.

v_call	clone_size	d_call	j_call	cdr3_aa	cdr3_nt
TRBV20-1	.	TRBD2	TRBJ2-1	CSASYPTSELYNEQFF	TGCAGTGCTAGTTACCCGACTAGCGAACTCTACAATGAGCAGTTCTTC
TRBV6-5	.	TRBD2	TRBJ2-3	CASSFSGGGSTDTQYF	TGTGCCAGCAGTTTCTCGGGGGGGGGAAGCACAGATACGCAGTATTTT
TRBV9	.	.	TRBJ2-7	CASSVEGGGALHEQYF	TGTGCCAGCAGCGTAGAGGGCGGGGGCGCATTGCACGAGCAGTACTTC
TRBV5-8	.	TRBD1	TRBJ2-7	CASSLGRGQGGHEQYF	TGTGCCAGCAGCTTAGGGCGGGGACAGGGGGGTCACGAGCAGTACTTC
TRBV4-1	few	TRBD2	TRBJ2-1	CASSQREDNEQFF	TGCGCCAGCAGCCAACGGGAGGACAATGAGCAGTTCTTC
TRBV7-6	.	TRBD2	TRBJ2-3	CASSLAPLSSGSSSGSTQYF	TGTGCCAGCAGCTTAGCCCCCCTTTCTAGCGGGAGCTCGAGCGGGAGTACGCAGTATTTT
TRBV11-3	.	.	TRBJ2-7	CASSLRGGGGYEQYF	TGTGCCAGCAGCTTAAGAGGAGGGGGGGGCTACGAGCAGTACTTC
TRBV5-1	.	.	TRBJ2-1	CASSLGGQNRNEQFF	TGCGCCAGCAGCTTAGGCGGACAGAATCGAAATGAGCAGTTCTTC
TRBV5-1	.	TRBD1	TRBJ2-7	CASSRDRSIYEQYF	TGCGCCAGCAGCCGGGACAGATCAATCTACGAGCAGTACTTC
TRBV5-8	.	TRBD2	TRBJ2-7	CASSRGTSGTYEQYF	TGTGCCAGCAGCCGAGGGACTAGCGGGACCTACGAGCAGTACTTC
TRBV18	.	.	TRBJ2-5	CASSPIPLVAGSSETQYF	TGTGCCAGCTCACCGATTCCCCTCGTTGCTGGTAGCAGTGAGACCCAGTACTTC
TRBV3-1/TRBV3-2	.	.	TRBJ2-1	CASSPSSGDEQFF	TGTGCCAGCAGTCCAAGTTCAGGGGATGAGCAGTTCTTC
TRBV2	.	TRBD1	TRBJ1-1	CASRTGGDTEAFF	TGTGCCAGCAGAACAGGGGGCGACACTGAAGCTTTCTTT
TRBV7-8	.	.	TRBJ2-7	CASSESRDLYEQYF	TGTGCCAGCAGCGAATCTAGAGACCTCTACGAGCAGTACTTC
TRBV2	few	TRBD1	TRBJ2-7	CASSARGQETYEQYF	TGTGCCAGCAGTGCCCGGGGACAGGAGACCTACGAGCAGTACTTC
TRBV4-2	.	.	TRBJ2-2	CASSPLSSGRLGTGELFF	TGTGCCAGCAGCCCCCTTTCCAGCGGGCGATTGGGAACCGGGGAGCTGTTTTTT